These 25 T cell receptor beta chains were all obtained from the same sample, sequenced in a study. Via MiXCR, TCRdb re-called the 5' RACE reads, giving one row per CDR3 protein. Of about 10,000 distinct CDR3 sequences detected, about a quarter appear once; the ten largest clones hold over 4.5%. Sequenced material: naive CD4+ T cells sorted from a lymph node. The subset is: naive CD4+ T cells, CD4+CD45RA+CD25-. The source of these receptors is a female donor with breast cancer.

Judged by abundance, this clonotype is medium-sized. The rearrangement links TRBV7-2 to TRBJ2-1, with TRBD2 matching over 12 bases. The CDR3 sequence is 17 residues long. CDR1 SGHTA and CDR2 FQGNSA come from the germline V gene. The junction had 7 bases not matched to a gene; V was cut back by 1 base and J by 6 bases. DNA of the CDR3: TGTGCCAGCAGCTTAGTGCTTGCGACTAGCGGGAGCAATGAGCAGTTCTTC. Translation: CASSLVLATSGSNEQFF.

This clonotype is medium-sized. The CDR3, as DNA: TGTGCCAGCAGGAACTCTGGGGCCAACGTCCTGACTTTC. This gives the protein CASRNSGANVLTF. The chain is built from TRBV7-9 and TRBJ2-6; unclear D gene. This CDR3 is 13 amino acids long. Germline V gene data show CDR1 as SEHNR and CDR2 as FQNEAQ (reference sequence). V shed 6 bases and J shed 0 bases, with 3 bases lying between them.

The chain recombines TRBV10-3 with TRBJ2-7; D remains ambiguous. Germline V gene lookup returns CDR1 ENHRY and CDR2 SYGVKD. This CDR3 has 13 residues. Trimming took off 3 bases at V and 6 bases at J, with 12 bases between the two ends. CDR3 sequence: CAISDTSNAEQYF. CDR3 in DNA: TGTGCCATCAGTGATACCTCTAACGCCGAGCAGTACTTC.

By share, this clonotype counts as medium-sized (0.01 to 0.1%). The chain has TRBV4-1 and TRBJ2-1; 12 bases agree with TRBD2. Germline CDR1 and CDR2: MGHRA and YSYEKL. V was pared by 4 bases and J by 6 bases, with 4 bases of the junction left unmatched. The CDR3 is 15 amino acids. The CDR3 loop is CASSRLAGVFNEQFF. In DNA form, the CDR3 reads TGCGCCAGCAGCCGACTAGCGGGAGTTTTCAATGAGCAGTTCTTC.

Of note for this clonotype: One end of the junction fails to match germline, which may point to a read error. J is TRBJ1-1 and V is TRBV6-6; D ambiguous. Germline loops: CDR1 MNHNY, CDR2 SVGAGI (reference sequence). This CDR3 has 13 residues. This chain's CDR3 is CASSYGKNTGAFF. The CDR3 nucleotides are TGTGCCAGCAGTTACGGCAAGAACACTGGAGCTTTCTTT.

By proportion, this clonotype is medium-sized. The gene calls are TRBV11-3 and TRBJ2-3, with D perhaps assigned TRBD1 or TRBD2 (5 bases each). The germline CDR1 and CDR2 sequences are SGHNT and YENEEA. V was pared by 3 bases and J by 0 bases, with 13 bases between. The CDR3 is made up of 16 amino acids. This CDR3 is CASSFRQTTSTDTQYF. The DNA for the CDR3 is TGTGCCAGCAGCTTCCGACAGACTACAAGCACAGATACGCAGTATTTT.

Relative to its sample, this clonotype is medium-sized (0.01 to 0.1%). CDR3 sequence (DNA): TGCAGCGCTCTGGTGGGAGGCAGCTGGGATGAGCAGTTCTTC. Translation gives CSALVGGSWDEQFF. This rearrangement joins TRBV29-1 to TRBJ2-1; the D gene is possibly TRBD2 (6 bases). The CDR3 is 14 amino acids. Germline V gene sequence: CDR1 SQVTM, CDR2 ANQGSEA. With 7 bases removed from V and 8 bases from J, the gap between germline ends came to 21 bases.

This clonotype was recorded a few times. At one of its ends the junction is not consistent with the germline gene, which may arise from a read error. The chain uses TRBV12-5 and TRBJ2-1; TRBD2 matches at 7 bases. Per germline, CDR1 LGHNT and CDR2 FRNRAP. The CDR3 extends over 16 amino acids. CDR3 coding DNA: TGTGCTAGTGATGTTGCTAGCGGAAAGCTTTACAATGAGCGGTTCTTC. This gives the protein CASDVASGKLYNERFF. Full variable domain (rest looked up from reference TRBV12-5 and TRBJ2-1): DARVTQTPRHKVTEMGQEVTMRCQPILGHNTVFWYRQTMMQGLELLAYFRNRAPLDDSGMPKDRFSAEMPDATLATLKIQPSEPRDSAVYFCASDVASGKLYNERFFGPGTRLTVL.

The chain carries TRBV15 and TRBJ1-2; D ambiguous. The germline V and J ends were trimmed by 5 bases and 6 bases, with 10 bases remaining between them. CDR1 is LNHNV and CDR2 is YYDKDF in the germline V gene (reference sequence). The length of the CDR3 is 12 residues. The CDR3 nucleotides read TGTGCCACCAGCGACCTTCCAGATGGCTACACCTTC. Translated: CATSDLPDGYTF.

Of note for this clonotype: A much more abundant neighbour one base away suggests this may be a read error. The J gene is TRBJ2-1, the V gene TRBV15; D might be TRBD1 or TRBD2, each matching 5 bases. Germline CDR1 and CDR2: LNHNV and YYDKDF (reference sequence). Trimming stripped 5 bases from V and 5 bases from J, with 19 bases between. This CDR3 region has 16 residues. CDR3 region: CATSGGIREGNNEQFF. The DNA for the CDR3 is TGTGCCACCAGCGGGGGTATCAGAGAGGGGAACAATGAGCAGTTCTTC.

This clonotype is classed as medium-sized. The chain carries TRBV5-1 and TRBJ2-1; D may correspond to TRBD1 or TRBD2 (6 bases each). The CDR3 is made up of 16 amino acids. V lost 4 bases to trimming and J lost 2 bases, with 16 bases between them. CDR1 and CDR2 from the germline V gene are SGHRS and YFSETQ. In nucleotides, the CDR3 is TGCGCCAGCAGCCCCGTAGGGGGAGGAGCCTACAATGAGCAGTTCTTC. This encodes CASSPVGGGAYNEQFF. Together with reference TRBV5-1 and TRBJ2-1, the CDR3 gives the full variable domain: KAGVTQTPRYLIKTRGQQVTLSCSPISGHRSVSWYQQTPGQGLQFLFEYFSETQRNKGNFPGRFSGRQFSNSRSEMNVSTLELGDSALYLCASSPVGGGAYNEQFFGPGTRLTVL.

This clonotype was counted between two and nine times. The CDR3 region is CATRGSGGSYNEQFF. In DNA form, the CDR3 reads TGTGCCACCAGGGGTAGCGGAGGCTCCTACAATGAGCAGTTCTTC. The rearrangement links TRBV24-1 to TRBJ2-1; TRBD2 might be the D (6 bases). V was shortened by 7 bases and J by 0 bases, with 12 bases between the two germline ends. Germline V gene sequence: CDR1 KGHDR, CDR2 SFDVKD. The CDR3 totals 15 residues.

A word on this clonotype: Just one base apart from a much larger clone, this may be a read error. The gene calls are TRBV7-8 and TRBJ2-5; D is unclear. The CDR3 sequence is 15 residues long. Germline loops: CDR1 SGHVS, CDR2 FQNEAQ. The CDR3 loop is CASSFPRGNQGTQYF. DNA of the CDR3: TGTGCCAGCAGCTTCCCCCGTGGAAACCAAGGGACCCAGTACTTC. The full variable domain, in which reference TRBV7-8 and TRBJ2-5 provide the parts outside the CDR3, is GAGVSQSPRYKVAKRGQDVALRCDPISGHVSLFWYQQALGQGPEFLTYFQNEAQLDKSGLPSDRFFAERPEGSVSTLKIQRTQQEDSAVYLCASSFPRGNQGTQYFGPGTRLLVL.

Notes on this clonotype: One end of the junction varies from germline; a read error may be responsible. J is TRBJ2-1 and V is TRBV5-1; 10 bases map to TRBD2. The CDR3 spans 14 residues. Germline assignment: CDR1 SGHRS and CDR2 YFSETQ. Written as DNA, the CDR3 is TGCGCCGGCAGCCCGGGACTAGCGTCCAATGAGCAGTCCTTC. Residues: CAGSPGLASNEQSF. The full variable domain, completed using reference TRBV5-1 and TRBJ2-1, is KAGVTQTPRYLIKTRGQQVTLSCSPISGHRSVSWYQQTPGQGLQFLFEYFSETQRNKGNFPGRFSGRQFSNSRSEMNVSTLELGDSALYLCAGSPGLASNEQSFGPGTRLTVL.

In its sample, this clonotype ranks as medium-sized (0.01 to 0.1%). The chain combines TRBV25-1 with TRBJ2-7, with D possibly being TRBD1 (6 bases). The CDR3 length is 15 residues. The ends were cut back, 4 bases at V and 1 base at J, with 14 bases in the middle. In germline, CDR1 is MGHDK, CDR2 SYGVNS. The CDR3 DNA reads as TGTGCCAGCAGTGGTACCGGGACACCTTCCTACGAGCAGTACTTC. Its translation: CASSGTGTPSYEQYF.

This chain uses TRBV12-3 or TRBV12-4 with TRBJ1-1; D is unclear. V shed 3 bases and J shed 5 bases, with 13 bases lying between them. The CDR3 has 14 residues. Written as DNA, the CDR3 is TGTGCCAGCAGTTTCGGGCAGCGGCGGACTGAAGCTTTCTTT. Encoded protein: CASSFGQRRTEAFF.

For this clonotype: Given a much more abundant clone one base away, this may be a read error. The chain joins TRBV20-1 to TRBJ1-1, with no clear D. The germline CDR1 and CDR2 sequences are DFQATT and SNEGSKA (reference sequence). Deletions cut 2 bases from V and 1 base from J, with 5 bases between. This CDR3 spans 12 amino acids. The CDR3 protein is CSARLRNTEAFF. CDR3 bases: TGCAGTGCTAGACTCAGGAACACTGAAGCTTTCTTT.

This chain uses TRBV5-5 with TRBJ1-5, with 7 bases lining up with TRBD1. The CDR3 runs 13 residues. The germline V gene has CDR1 SGHKS and CDR2 YYEKEE (reference sequence). V was pared by 4 bases and J by 5 bases, with 3 bases of the junction left unmatched. In DNA, the CDR3 is TGTGCCAGCAGCCCGGACAGGTATCAGCCCCAGCATTTT. Protein: CASSPDRYQPQHF.

The chain is built from TRBV20-1 and TRBJ2-7, with D perhaps TRBD2 (5 bases). The V end lost 6 bases, the J end lost 1 base, and 13 bases lay between the germline ends. There are 13 residues in the CDR3. The germline V gene has CDR1 DFQATT and CDR2 SNEGSKA (reference sequence). CDR3 DNA sequence: TGCAGTGCAAGTTCACGGGGATCCTACGAGCAGTACTTC. Translating gives CSASSRGSYEQYF.

This clonotype was seen ten or more times. The chain employs TRBV20-1 and TRBJ2-7; 7 nucleotides line up with TRBD2. The CDR3 is 15 residues long. Trimming took 3 bases from V and 7 from J; bases not matched to a gene: 15. Germline assignment: CDR1 DFQATT and CDR2 SNEGSKA (reference sequence). The CDR3 here is CSASGAGATFDEQYF. In nucleotides, the CDR3 is TGCAGTGCTAGTGGGGCGGGAGCTACCTTCGATGAGCAGTACTTC.

This clonotype showed up many times. V and J are TRBV20-1 and TRBJ2-1; TRBD2 aligns across 8 bases. V dropped 3 bases and J dropped 4; count of bases not matched to a gene: 2. CDR1 is DFQATT and CDR2 is SNEGSKA in the germline V gene (reference sequence). The CDR3 has 13 amino acids. CDR3 bases: TGCAGTGCTAGCGGGAGGGAATACAATGAGCAGTTCTTC. Protein product: CSASGREYNEQFF.

As for this clonotype: The junction shows a germline mismatch at one end, possibly a read error. The rearrangement joins TRBV28 to TRBJ2-7; D gene unclear. CDR3 length: 13 amino acids. Germline CDR1 reads MDHEN; CDR2 reads SYDVKM. CDR3: CASGLVTGYEQYF. CDR3 bases: TGTGCCAGCGGTTTGGTGACTGGCTACGAGCAGTACTTC.

This chain connects TRBV19 to TRBJ2-1; possible D gene TRBD2, 5 bases. V was shortened by 3 bases and J by 0 bases, with 12 bases between the two germline ends. This CDR3 contains 16 residues. Per germline, CDR1 LNHDA and CDR2 SQIVND (reference sequence). CDR3 coding DNA: TGTGCCAGTAGTATTGAGGGATCTTTCTCCTACAATGAGCAGTTCTTC. It translates to CASSIEGSFSYNEQFF.

This clonotype has a count of ten or more. The V gene is TRBV6-1, the J gene TRBJ2-1; D perhaps matches TRBD1 (5 bases). From germline, CDR1 is MNHNS and CDR2 SASEGT. The CDR3 loop spans 15 amino acids. V lost 7 bases and J 6 bases, leaving 19 bases between the germline ends. CDR3 nucleotides: TGTGCCAGCAAGTTAGGGGTTGCCGAGGTCAATGAGCAGTTCTTC. This gives the protein CASKLGVAEVNEQFF.

This chain links TRBV7-3 with TRBJ1-1; D gene unclear. Germline V lookup: CDR1 SGHTA, CDR2 FQGTGA. The CDR3 runs 16 residues. V was trimmed by 5 bases and J by 4 bases, leaving 20 bases between them. The CDR3 loop is CASSPRPTGATTEAFF. CDR3 coding DNA: TGTGCCAGCAGCCCCCGCCCGACGGGCGCAACCACTGAAGCTTTCTTT.